Following are 10 T cell receptor beta chains from one sample sequenced in a study of post-analysis software for immune sequencing data. Study-wide results and caveats: About five TRBV segments were more frequent in patients than controls; TRBV5-6, TRBV5-1 and TRBV20-1 belonged to this group.

No antigen has been identified for these receptors. Unique molecular identifiers were built into the TCR beta cDNA libraries. TCRdb used MiXCR to reprocess the PCR reads, holding one entry per CDR3 protein. The sample lists around 770,000 distinct CDR3 sequences; around 42% were seen once. Sequencing used blood. These TCRs come from a girl between 5 and 17 years old with multiple sclerosis.

This clonotype occurred a few times. CDR3 coding DNA: TGCGCCAGCAGCCAAGGGTCTAGCGAGGGAGATACGCAGTATTTT. It yields the protein CASSQGSSEGDTQYF. The chain employs TRBV4-1 and TRBJ2-3; D is perhaps TRBD2 (6 bases). The CDR3 is 15 residues long. With 1 base removed from V and 5 bases from J, the gap between germline ends came to 13 bases. In germline, CDR1 is MGHRA, CDR2 YSYEKL.

The chain carries TRBV12-5 and TRBJ1-1; possibly TRBD1 for D (6 bases). This CDR3 has 15 amino acids. CDR1 and CDR2 from the germline V gene are LGHNT and FRNRAP. V was clipped by 4 bases and J by 1 base, with 13 bases between them. The CDR3 loop reads CASGWEGEANTEAFF. The CDR3 DNA follows: TGTGCTAGTGGTTGGGAGGGGGAAGCGAACACTGAAGCTTTCTTT. Full variable domain (outside the CDR3, taken from reference TRBV12-5 and TRBJ1-1): DARVTQTPRHKVTEMGQEVTMRCQPILGHNTVFWYRQTMMQGLELLAYFRNRAPLDDSGMPKDRFSAEMPDATLATLKIQPSEPRDSAVYFCASGWEGEANTEAFFGQGTRLTVV.

This clonotype has just a few counts. The chain has TRBV12-3 or TRBV12-4 and TRBJ2-7, with D possibly TRBD1 on 5 matching bases. Trimming stripped 4 bases from V and 3 bases from J, with 13 bases between. The CDR3 spans 14 residues. Here the CDR3 reads CASSSMIGDYEQYF. The DNA of the CDR3 is TGTGCCAGCAGTTCCATGATAGGGGACTACGAGCAGTACTTC.

The gene calls are TRBV24-1 and TRBJ2-2; 10 bases line up with TRBD1. The length of the CDR3 is 15 residues. With 12 bases clipped from V and 11 bases from J, the junction kept 17 bases outside the gene matches. Germline V gives CDR1 KGHDR, CDR2 SFDVKD. The CDR3 loop reads CAAQGTGAKDGELFF. CDR3 in DNA: TGTGCCGCACAAGGGACAGGGGCGAAGGACGGAGAGCTGTTTTTT.

This clonotype was observed a handful of times. V and J are TRBV2 and TRBJ2-7; a weak D match, TRBD1 (5 bases). Germline CDR1 is SNHLY and CDR2 is FYNNEI. The CDR3 totals 13 residues. V lost 3 bases, J lost 2 bases, and 8 bases lay in between. CDR3 sequence: CASSEGPTYEQYF. The CDR3 DNA follows: TGTGCCAGCAGTGAGGGGCCTACCTACGAGCAGTACTTC. Based on the CDR3 plus reference TRBV2 and TRBJ2-7, the full variable domain is EPEVTQTPSHQVTQMGQEVILRCVPISNHLYFYWYRQILGQKVEFLVSFYNNEISEKSEIFDDQFSVERPDGSNFTLKIRSTKLEDSAMYFCASSEGPTYEQYFGPGTRLTVT.

The V gene is TRBV29-1, the J gene TRBJ2-3, with D maybe TRBD2 (5 bases). Germline loops: CDR1 SQVTM, CDR2 ANQGSEA. The CDR3 length is 13 residues. The germline V and J ends were trimmed by 4 bases and 0 bases, with 8 bases remaining between them. CDR3 region: CSVGLASTDTQYF. The DNA for the CDR3 is TGCAGCGTTGGCTTAGCGAGCACAGATACGCAGTATTTT.

The CDR3 sequence: CASSQGRKNIQYF. The CDR3 DNA is TGTGCCAGCAGCCAAGGACGGAAAAACATTCAGTACTTC. The rearrangement joins TRBV7-2 to TRBJ2-4; D unclear. Germline loops: CDR1 SGHTA, CDR2 FQGNSA. V lost 5 bases and J lost 4, with 9 bases in between. This CDR3 has 13 residues.

The V gene is TRBV20-1, the J gene TRBJ2-6; TRBD1 aligns across 9 bases. This CDR3 comprises 17 residues. With V trimmed by 6 bases and J by 1 base, 10 bases remained unmatched. Germline assignment: CDR1 DFQATT and CDR2 SNEGSKA (reference sequence). Written as DNA, the CDR3 is TGCAGTGCAGCCGGGACAGGGCGCGATTCTGGGGCCAACGTCCTGACTTTC. Its translation is CSAAGTGRDSGANVLTF.

This sequence joins TRBV7-6 and TRBJ2-7; D perhaps matches TRBD2 (5 bases). There are 12 residues in the CDR3. V was trimmed by 5 bases and J by 9 bases, leaving 14 bases between them. CDR1 SGHVS and CDR2 FNYEAQ come from the germline V gene. The chain's CDR3 is CASSQQEEGQYF. The CDR3 region has the DNA TGTGCCAGCAGCCAGCAAGAAGAGGGGCAGTACTTC.

This clonotype showed up just a few times. The chain carries TRBV27 and TRBJ2-1, with TRBD2 matching over 7 bases. The germline gives CDR1 MNHEY, CDR2 SMNVEV (reference sequence). V lost 3 bases and J lost 6; bases outside the gene matches: 14. The CDR3 runs 17 residues. Written as DNA, the CDR3 is TGTGCCAGCAGTTTCCTCAGCGGGGCGACTGGCGGCAATGAGCAGTTCTTC. Translation gives CASSFLSGATGGNEQFF.